A selection of T cell receptor beta chains follows, all from one sample in a study of T cells in Graves' hyperthyroidism and ophthalmopathy. TCRdb called the multiplex PCR reads again in MiXCR, with one record for every CDR3 protein. The data contain approximately 600,000 distinct CDR3 sequences, around 15% of them singletons. The sample consisted of blood. Every receptor here comes from a woman in her 30s with Graves' hyperthyroidism. CDR3s include the opening cysteine and the closing phenylalanine or tryptophan. A D gene is named only where the DNA matches it firmly. A row's size may be missing; if present it is once, few, many or a size class.

TRBJ2-1 | TRBV19 | . | many | TGTGCCAGTAGTAGTCCGGGACTCCGAACCTTTAACAATGAGCAGTTCTTC | CASSSPGLRTFNNEQFF
TRBJ2-5 | TRBV7-9 | TRBD1 | few | TGTGCCAGCAGCCCCCCAGACAGGGGATTCGTGGAGACCCAGTACTTC | CASSPPDRGFVETQYF
TRBJ2-4 | TRBV4-1 | . | many | TGCGCCAGCAGCCAAGATGGGCCCGTGGGCGACATTCAGTACTTC | CASSQDGPVGDIQYF
TRBJ1-5 | TRBV19 | . | . | TGTGCCAGTAGGGAGCGATCCCCCGGCAATCAGCCCCAGCATTTT | CASRERSPGNQPQHF
TRBJ2-1 | TRBV27 | TRBD2 | many | TGTGCCAGCGGATTTAGCGGGAGCTCCTACAATGAGCAGTTCTTC | CASGFSGSSYNEQFF
TRBJ2-1 | TRBV25-1 | . | once | TGTGCCAGCAGTGAATATTCTAGCCACCGAGGTGACCTTGGGCAGTTCTTC | CASSEYSSHRGDLGQFF
TRBJ2-5 | TRBV5-1 | . | . | TGCGCCAGCAGCTGGGGACTCCTGAGGACTTCCCAAGAGACCCAGTACTTC | CASSWGLLRTSQETQYF
TRBJ1-2 | TRBV6-2/TRBV6-3 | TRBD1 | many | TGTGCCAGCAGTTACATCGGACAGGGTCAGGGCTACACCTTC | CASSYIGQGQGYTF
TRBJ1-5 | TRBV10-3 | . | many | TGTGCCATCAGTGAGTCGACCTTGGGGGGGTCGCAGCCCCAGCATTTT | CAISESTLGGSQPQHF
TRBJ2-7 | TRBV7-8 | TRBD1 | . | TGTGCCAGCAGCCCATACCGGGACAGGGTCTACGAGCAGTACTTC | CASSPYRDRVYEQYF
TRBJ2-5 | TRBV5-1 | . | many | TGCGCCAGCAGGGGAAACCAAGAGACCCAGTACTTC | CASRGNQETQYF
TRBJ1-5 | TRBV28 | TRBD1 | many | TGTGCCGTCCGGGACAGACATCAGCCCCAGCATTTT | CAVRDRHQPQHF
TRBJ2-1 | TRBV12-3/TRBV12-4 | TRBD1 | many | TGTGCCAGCAGTAGGACAGGGAGGTACAATGAGCAGTTCTTC | CASSRTGRYNEQFF
TRBJ2-7 | TRBV28 | . | many | TGTGCCAGCAGTTCCCCTGGGAGACCCAACTACGAGCAGTACTTC | CASSSPGRPNYEQYF
TRBJ2-1 | TRBV28 | TRBD2 | many | TGTGCCAGCAGTTCGCTAGCGGGGGGTGGTGAGCAGTTCTTC | CASSSLAGGGEQFF
TRBJ1-1 | TRBV7-6 | . | . | TGTGCCAGCAGCCCAAGCGCGGCACCAGGAGACACTGAAGCTTTCTTT | CASSPSAAPGDTEAFF
TRBJ2-1 | TRBV24-1 | TRBD2 | many | TGTGCCACCAGTGACCCGACCGGGCTAGCGGGAGGGGGCTCCTACAATGAGCAGTTCTTC | CATSDPTGLAGGGSYNEQFF
TRBJ1-1 | TRBV19 | . | . | TGTGCCAGCAGACGAGTAGCCCGGTACTTGAACACTGAAGCTTTCTTT | CASRRVARYLNTEAFF
TRBJ2-6 | TRBV10-3 | TRBD2 | few | TGTGCCATCAGCCCGGGACTAGCCACGTCTGGGGCCAACGTCCTGACTTTC | CAISPGLATSGANVLTF
TRBJ1-1 | TRBV6-1 | . | . | TGTGCCAGCAGTGAAGACCTAACTGAGGCTTTCTTT | CASSEDLTEAFF
TRBJ2-5 | TRBV29-1 | TRBD2 | many | TGCAGCGTTGAAGCTAGCGGGAGGGTAGACGCGGAGACCCAGTACTTC | CSVEASGRVDAETQYF
TRBJ1-4 | TRBV28 | . | many | TGTGCCAGCCGCGGCAGGGTTAATGAAAAACTGTTTTTT | CASRGRVNEKLFF
TRBJ2-1 | TRBV11-3 | TRBD2 | many | TGTGCCAGCAGCTTCGGGACTAGCAGGGACAATGAGCAGTTCTTC | CASSFGTSRDNEQFF